Listed here are 25 T cell receptor beta chains from one sample, sequenced in a study of T cell clonality in common variable immunodeficiency. Sequencing was performed with immunoSEQ multiplex PCR; in TCRdb, only in-frame clones are kept and a portion is missing. The sample presents about 52,000 clones, none singletons. Sample: peripheral blood mononuclear cells. Receptors were obtained from a person between 18 and 75 years old in good health.

Many counts were recorded for this clone. An end of the junction does not agree with germline; a read error may underlie this. Incomplete CDR3 DNA: TGCGCCAGCAGCCAAGATCGCACTAGCAGACAGACC. Protein product: CASSQDRTSRQT. The CDR3 reads in full as CASSQDRTSRQTQYF. The chain carries TRBV4-2 and TRBJ2-5; TRBD2 might be the D (6 bases). With the read ending 3 residues before the CDR3 end, the germline J gene is used to fill in that end. Germline CDR1 is LGHNA and CDR2 is YNFKEQ. This CDR3 contains 15 residues.

At least ten counts were recorded for this clone. The read terminates 3 residues before the CDR3 end, so the remaining end is supplied by the germline J gene. The J gene is TRBJ2-7, the V gene TRBV4-1; no clear D. Germline V gene data show CDR1 as MGHRA and CDR2 as YSYEKL. The length of the CDR3 is 14 residues. V shed 2 bases and J shed 4 bases, with 12 bases lying between them. The chain's CDR3 is CASSQLAYEYEQYF. The covered CDR3 bases are TGCGCCAGCAGCCAACTCGCCTATGAATACGAG.

This clone was seen many times. The CDR3 extends 3 residues past the end of the read, so its final part is completed from the germline J gene. The chain joins TRBV12-5 to TRBJ2-3, with TRBD1 matching 7 bases. The CDR3 has 16 residues. Trimming at V came to 7 bases and at J to 2 bases, leaving 12 bases not matched to a gene. CDR1 and CDR2 (germline): LGHNT, FRNRAP. Incomplete CDR3 DNA: TGTGCTAGTGCTTTCGGCGCAGGGGGATACACAGATACG. As protein: CASAFGAGGYTDT. The whole CDR3 reads CASAFGAGGYTDTQYF.

This clone was seen ten or more times. The missing CDR3 end, 3 residues past where the read stops, is filled in from the germline J gene. V usage is TRBV12-3 or TRBV12-4 and J usage is TRBJ2-3; D perhaps matches TRBD2 (5 bases). V shed 6 bases and J shed 2 bases, with 15 bases lying between them. The CDR3 loop spans 15 amino acids. The CDR3 here is CASSPLEMSTDTQYF. The sequenced CDR3 bases are TGTGCCAGCAGCCCACTAGAGATGTCCACAGATACG.

This clone was seen a handful of times. The read terminates 3 residues before the CDR3 end, so the remaining end is supplied by the germline J gene. The chain combines TRBV5-6 with TRBJ1-2; D is possibly TRBD1 (5 bases). The CDR3 loop spans 14 amino acids. Germline V gene lookup returns CDR1 SGHDT and CDR2 YYEEEE. CDR3 DNA (partial): TGTGCCAGCAGCTTGCAGGGCTACCAAGAGACC. The encoded protein is CASSLQGYQET. In full, the CDR3 reads CASSLQGYQETYTF.

This clone was detected many times. The read gets to within 3 residues of the CDR3 end, and the germline J gene fills in the rest. The rearrangement joins TRBV29-1 to TRBJ2-7; tentative D call: TRBD1 (7 bases). The CDR3 loop spans 12 amino acids. Trimming removed 6 bases from V and 3 bases from J, with 12 bases in between. In germline, CDR1 is SQVTM, CDR2 ANQGSEA. Incomplete CDR3 DNA: TGCAGCGTGGGGGGACAGCGCTACGAG. Its protein is CSVGGQRYE. The whole CDR3 region reads CSVGGQRYEQYF.

This clone was seen more than once but under ten times. The CDR3 extends 3 residues past the end of the read, so its final part is completed from the germline J gene. The chain recombines TRBV5-6 with TRBJ1-1; D not resolved. The CDR3 contains 11 residues. Germline CDR1 SGHDT, CDR2 YYEEEE. The CDR3 sequence is CASSLGSEAFF. The sequenced CDR3 bases are TGTGCCAGCAGCTTAGGCTCAGAA.

This clone was seen at least ten times. CDR3 amino acids: CSASDRGRKLFF. Incomplete CDR3 DNA: TGCAGTGCTTCTGACAGGGGGCGAAAA. The rearrangement uses TRBV20-1 and TRBJ1-4; 10 bases line up with TRBD1. The read ends 3 residues early relative to the CDR3; the germline J gene fills the gap. This CDR3 spans 12 amino acids. J gave up 10 bases and V 5 bases, and 4 bases lay outside the gene matches. Germline loops: CDR1 DFQATT, CDR2 SNEGSKA (reference sequence).

This clone was detected ten times or more. The read halts 3 residues ahead of the CDR3 end, with the missing end drawn from the germline J gene. The V and J genes are TRBV7-6 and TRBJ1-4, with 7 bases that match TRBD1. The CDR3 runs 15 residues. The V gene's germline CDR1 is SGHVS and CDR2 FNYEAQ. V shed 5 bases, J shed 6 bases, and the junction held 9 bases outside the gene matches. The CDR3 loop is CASSQRTGVDEKLFF. CDR3 DNA, as far as it was read: TGTGCCAGCAGCCAACGAACAGGGGTCGATGAAAAA.

This clone was detected many times. The read comes to an end 3 residues before the CDR3 does, leaving the germline J gene to fill in the end. The chain carries TRBV7-8 and TRBJ2-2; 10 positions match TRBD1. The CDR3 totals 16 residues. Germline V gene sequence: CDR1 SGHVS, CDR2 FQNEAQ. V gave up 5 bases and J gave up 1 base; unmatched junction bases: 4. The CDR3 loop reads CASSPRTGGNTGELFF. The CDR3 DNA, read in part, is TGTGCCAGCAGCCCAAGGACAGGGGGGAACACCGGGGAG.

As concerns this clone: The read stops 3 residues short of the end of the CDR3; the missing end is completed from the germline J gene. This chain joins TRBV19 and TRBJ1-1; a possible D gene is TRBD1 (5 bases). V was pared by 3 bases and J by 0 bases, with 11 bases between. The CDR3 is 15 residues long. CDR1 LNHDA and CDR2 SQIVND come from the germline V gene (reference sequence). The sequenced CDR3 bases are TGTGCCAGTAGTATTTCCGGGGGGGTGAACACTGAA. The encoded protein is CASSISGGVNTE. The whole CDR3 sequence reads CASSISGGVNTEAFF.

This clone was counted many times. Read coverage stops 3 residues before the CDR3 terminus; the germline J gene supplies the remainder. The chain combines TRBV20-1 with TRBJ1-4; a possible D gene is TRBD1 (5 bases). This CDR3 has 14 residues. CDR1 is DFQATT, CDR2 SNEGSKA, per germline (reference sequence). Trimming removed 5 bases from V and 5 bases from J, with 15 bases in between. This CDR3 is CSAPGEPGNEKLFF. Partial CDR3 DNA: TGCAGTGCTCCCGGTGAACCAGGGAATGAAAAA.

As regards this clone: Read coverage stops 3 residues before the CDR3 terminus; the germline J gene supplies the remainder. The chain has TRBV2 and TRBJ1-2, with no clear D. This CDR3 contains 15 residues. Per the germline V gene, CDR1 is SNHLY and CDR2 is FYNNEI. The CDR3 here is CASSDGLAGTDTYTF. CDR3 bases read: TGTGCCAGCAGTGATGGGCTAGCGGGCACAGATACC.

This clone showed up many times. Read data end 3 residues before the CDR3 end; the end is taken from the germline J gene. The chain couples TRBV7-3 to TRBJ2-1; D not resolved. V was pared by 5 bases and J by 8 bases, with 13 bases between. The CDR3 runs to 13 residues. The germline CDR1 and CDR2 sequences are SGHTA and FQGTGA. The CDR3 DNA, read in part, is TGTGCCAGCAGCCCCTCTAGAATCCATGAG. As protein: CASSPSRIHE. The CDR3 reads in full as CASSPSRIHEQFF.

This clone was observed a few times. The read terminates 3 residues before the CDR3 end, so the remaining end is supplied by the germline J gene. The chain couples TRBV6-1 to TRBJ1-2, with D possibly TRBD1 on 5 matching bases. The germline gives CDR1 MNHNS, CDR2 SASEGT. The CDR3 has 17 amino acids. The chain's CDR3 is CASSEALSGVTTDTYTF. The CDR3 bases that were read are TGTGCCAGCAGTGAAGCGCTGTCGGGGGTGACGACAGATACC.

This clone was picked up many times. The read terminates 3 residues before the CDR3 end, so the remaining end is supplied by the germline J gene. The genes are TRBV20-1 and TRBJ2-5; 7 nucleotides align to TRBD1. V lost 5 bases and J lost 2; bases outside the gene matches: 2. The CDR3 runs 12 residues. Germline CDR1 DFQATT, CDR2 SNEGSKA (reference sequence). The CDR3 loop reads CSAGDRQETQYF. The part of the CDR3 DNA that was read is TGCAGTGCTGGGGACAGACAAGAGACC.

This clone was recorded many times. With the read ending 3 residues before the CDR3 end, the germline J gene is used to fill in that end. The gene calls are TRBV12-3 or TRBV12-4 and TRBJ2-7, with D perhaps matching TRBD2 (6 bases). V lost 8 bases to trimming and J lost 6 bases, with 20 bases between them. The CDR3 is 14 amino acids. The DNA read from the CDR3 is TGTGCCAGCCCTACTCGAAGGAGCGGGTGCGAG. Translation: CASPTRRSGCE. Given in full, the CDR3 is CASPTRRSGCEQYF.

This clone was detected only a few times. Read sequence stops 3 residues before the CDR3 end, and the germline J gene provides the missing end. The rearrangement joins TRBV7-9 to TRBJ1-2; weak D call: TRBD1 (5 bases). CDR1 is SEHNR and CDR2 is FQNEAQ in the germline V gene (reference sequence). The CDR3 covers 15 residues. Here the CDR3 reads CASSLLGRVRNDYTF. The covered CDR3 bases are TGTGCCAGCAGCTTACTGGGCAGGGTAAGGAACGAC.

Worth noting for this clone: The CDR3 extends 3 residues past the end of the read, so its final part is completed from the germline J gene. The genes are TRBV5-1 and TRBJ2-1, with 10 positions matching TRBD2. Germline loops: CDR1 SGHRS, CDR2 YFSETQ. V shed 7 bases, J shed 0 bases, and the junction held 19 bases outside the gene matches. The length of the CDR3 is 20 residues. The DNA read from the CDR3 is TGCGCCAGCCATTTACTGGGGGTTGAAGCGGGAGGGCCCTCCTACAATGAG. Protein: CASHLLGVEAGGPSYNE. The whole CDR3 sequence is CASHLLGVEAGGPSYNEQFF. The full variable domain, in which reference TRBV5-1 and TRBJ2-1 provide the parts outside the CDR3, is KAGVTQTPRYLIKTRGQQVTLSCSPISGHRSVSWYQQTPGQGLQFLFEYFSETQRNKGNFPGRFSGRQFSNSRSEMNVSTLELGDSALYLCASHLLGVEAGGPSYNEQFFGPGTRLTVL.

By share, this clone counts as medium-sized (0.01 to 0.1%). With the read ending 3 residues before the CDR3 end, the germline J gene is used to fill in that end. This chain uses TRBV7-9 with TRBJ1-1; possible D gene TRBD1, 5 bases. The V gene's germline CDR1 is SEHNR and CDR2 FQNEAQ (reference sequence). This CDR3 has 15 residues. Trimming stripped 6 bases from V and 0 bases from J, with 14 bases between. CDR3 bases read: TGTGCCAGCAGTCCCGTCGGACAATTGAACACTGAA. Translation: CASSPVGQLNTE. The CDR3, in full, reads CASSPVGQLNTEAFF. Together with reference TRBV7-9 and TRBJ1-1, the CDR3 gives the full variable domain: DTGVSQNPRHKITKRGQNVTFRCDPISEHNRLYWYRQTLGQGPEFLTYFQNEAQLEKSRLLSDRFSAERPKGSFSTLEIQRTEQGDSAMYLCASSPVGQLNTEAFFGQGTRLTVV.

This clone was counted at least ten times. The read stops 3 residues short of the end of the CDR3; the missing end is completed from the germline J gene. V usage is TRBV2 and J usage is TRBJ1-2, with 7 bases identical to TRBD1. The V segment lost 6 bases and the J segment 4 bases; nucleotides outside the gene matches: 8. The CDR3 is made up of 14 amino acids. Germline lookup yields CDR1 SNHLY and CDR2 FYNNEI. CDR3 DNA (partial): TGTGCCAGCAGCGGAAGACAGGGCGCCTATGGC. Protein sequence: CASSGRQGAYG. The whole CDR3 protein reads CASSGRQGAYGYTF.

This clone has a count of ten or more. Read coverage stops 3 residues before the CDR3 terminus; the germline J gene supplies the remainder. This chain links TRBV7-2 with TRBJ2-1; maybe TRBD1 (6 bases). The V gene lost 9 bases and the J gene lost 2 bases, with 11 bases spanning the gap. This CDR3 has 13 residues. CDR1 is SGHTA and CDR2 is FQGNSA in the germline V gene. The CDR3 loop is CASHRDTYNEQFF. The covered CDR3 bases are TGTGCCAGTCATAGGGACACCTACAATGAG.

This clone occurred many times. The observed sequence ends 3 residues before the CDR3 terminus, with the missing tail filled in from the germline J gene. This rearrangement joins TRBV7-8 to TRBJ2-1; perhaps TRBD2 as D (5 bases). Germline V gene data show CDR1 as SGHVS and CDR2 as FQNEAQ. The germline V and J ends were trimmed by 5 bases and 9 bases, with 17 bases remaining between them. This CDR3 is 14 amino acids long. The DNA read from the CDR3 is TGTGCCAGCAGCCTTCCCATTGTCGAGGGTGAG. Translating it yields CASSLPIVEGE. The entire CDR3 reads CASSLPIVEGEQFF.

This clone was seen repeatedly, ten times or more. The sequenced fragment ends 3 residues before the CDR3 boundary, so the rest is inferred from the germline J gene. The chain uses TRBV19 and TRBJ2-6, with a possible D match to TRBD1 (5 bases). Germline CDR1 LNHDA, CDR2 SQIVND (reference sequence). Trimming removed 8 bases at V and 0 bases at J, with 8 bases between. This CDR3 spans 14 amino acids. The CDR3 loop is CASDQGSGANVLTF. CDR3 DNA, as far as it was read: TGTGCCAGTGACCAGGGCTCTGGGGCCAACGTC.

This clone occurred many times. The observed sequence ends 3 residues before the CDR3 terminus, with the missing tail filled in from the germline J gene. The chain couples TRBV6-2 or TRBV6-3 to TRBJ1-5, with unresolved D. Germline loops: CDR1 MNHEY, CDR2 SVGEGT. The CDR3 extends over 16 amino acids. With 6 bases removed from V and 1 base from J, the gap between germline ends came to 16 bases. The CDR3 spells CASRFQGRGSNQPQHF. The covered CDR3 bases are TGTGCCAGCAGATTTCAAGGCCGAGGGAGCAATCAGCCC.